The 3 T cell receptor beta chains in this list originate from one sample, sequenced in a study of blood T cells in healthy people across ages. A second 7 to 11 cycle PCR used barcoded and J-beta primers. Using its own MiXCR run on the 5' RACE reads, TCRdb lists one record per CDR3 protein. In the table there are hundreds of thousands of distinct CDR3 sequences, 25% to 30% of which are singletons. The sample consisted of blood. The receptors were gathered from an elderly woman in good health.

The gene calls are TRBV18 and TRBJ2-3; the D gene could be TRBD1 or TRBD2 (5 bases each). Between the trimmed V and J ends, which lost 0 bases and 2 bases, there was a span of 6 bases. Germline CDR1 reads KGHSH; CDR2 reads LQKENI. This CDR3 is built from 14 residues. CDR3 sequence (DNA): TGTGCCAGCTCACCACCGGGGGTCACAGATACGCAGTATTTT. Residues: CASSPPGVTDTQYF.

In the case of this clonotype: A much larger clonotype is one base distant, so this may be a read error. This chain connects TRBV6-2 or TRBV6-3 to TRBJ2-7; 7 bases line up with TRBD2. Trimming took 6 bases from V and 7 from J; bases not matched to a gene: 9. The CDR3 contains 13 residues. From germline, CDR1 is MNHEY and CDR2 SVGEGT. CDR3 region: CASRGGNYNEQYF. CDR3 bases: TGTGCCAGCAGGGGGGGGAACTACAATGAGCAGTACTTC.

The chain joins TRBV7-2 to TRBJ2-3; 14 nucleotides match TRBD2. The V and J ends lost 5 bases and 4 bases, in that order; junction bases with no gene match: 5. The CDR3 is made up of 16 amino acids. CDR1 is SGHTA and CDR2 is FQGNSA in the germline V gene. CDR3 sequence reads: CASSPRTSGGPDTQYF. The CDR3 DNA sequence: TGTGCCAGCAGCCCACGGACTAGCGGGGGGCCAGATACGCAGTATTTT.